These T cell receptor beta chains were read from a single sample in a study of blood T cell repertoires in COVID-19. The protocol was immunoSEQ multiplex PCR, while the TCRdb copy is restricted to in-frame clones and leaves out a portion. In the table there are about 81,000 clones, roughly nine tenths of which are singletons. The sample consisted of peripheral blood. The receptors were gathered from a woman in her 50s in a cohort sampled during active COVID-19. Each CDR3 is given with its conserved first and last residue. Each record gives: V gene, J gene, clone size, D gene, CDR3 DNA, CDR3 protein. D genes are given only for firm matches. Only part of the rows carry a size: once, few, many, or a class if the clone is expanded.

>TRBV10-3|TRBJ1-1|NA|TRBD1
TGTGCCATCAGTAACCCGGGACAGGGGTCCACTGAAGCTTTCTTT
CAISNPGQGSTEAFF
>TRBV7-3|TRBJ2-5|NA|NA
TGTGCCAGCAGCCAAACAGGTCTTTCCGAGACCCAGTACTTC
CASSQTGLSETQYF
>TRBV9|TRBJ2-3|NA|TRBD2
TGTGCCACTTCGCCGGGACTAGCGGCGGATACGCAGTATTTT
CATSPGLAADTQYF
>TRBV3-1/TRBV3-2|TRBJ2-5|once|TRBD2
TGTGCCAGCAGCCAAGGAACGGGAGGGGGAGAGACCCAGTACTTC
CASSQGTGGGETQYF
>TRBV11-3|TRBJ2-7|NA|TRBD2
TGTGCCAGCAGCTTAGCGACTAGCGGGAGGGCCTACGAGCAGTACTTC
CASSLATSGRAYEQYF
>TRBV3-1/TRBV3-2|TRBJ2-3|NA|NA
TGTGCCAGCTCCAACGGGACTCCGTATGGCGATACGCAGTATTTT
CASSNGTPYGDTQYF
>TRBV12-3/TRBV12-4|TRBJ2-1|NA|TRBD1
TGTGCCAGCAGTAAGACAGGGCCAGATGAGCAGTTCTTC
CASSKTGPDEQFF
>TRBV11-3|TRBJ1-5|NA|NA
TGTGCCAGCAGCTTAGGAACAGGAGAGCCCCAGCATTTT
CASSLGTGEPQHF
>TRBV28|TRBJ1-2|NA|NA
TGTGCCACTCGACAGGCAAACTATGGCTACACCTTC
CATRQANYGYTF
>TRBV6-1|TRBJ1-2|NA|NA
TGTGCCAGCAGTGAAATTCCCGGGACTCGCTATGGCTACACCTTC
CASSEIPGTRYGYTF
>TRBV6-6|TRBJ2-3|NA|NA
TGTGCCAGCTTCTACACAGATACGCAGTATTTT
CASFYTDTQYF
>TRBV18|TRBJ2-3|NA|TRBD2
TGTGCCAGCTCAACACCAGCGGGAGAATTTTGGGACACAGATACGCAGTATTTT
CASSTPAGEFWDTDTQYF
>TRBV4-1|TRBJ2-3|NA|TRBD2
TGCGCCAGCAGCCCCCAAGCGGGGAGGGATACGCAGTATTTT
CASSPQAGRDTQYF
>TRBV5-4|TRBJ1-2|NA|TRBD1
TGTGCCAGCAGCTTGCAGGGGGTTAACTATGGCTACACCTTC
CASSLQGVNYGYTF
>TRBV19|TRBJ1-5|NA|NA
TGTGCCAGTAGTTCAATAGGGGATAGCAATCAGCCCCAGCATTTT
CASSSIGDSNQPQHF
>TRBV11-1|TRBJ2-1|NA|NA
TGTGCCAGCAGCTTCCTACAGGGCTATGAGCAGTTCTTC
CASSFLQGYEQFF
>TRBV4-1|TRBJ2-1|NA|NA
TGCGCCAGCAGCTGGACCGGGGAGAATGAGCAGTTCTTC
CASSWTGENEQFF
>TRBV6-6|TRBJ2-2|NA|NA
TGTGCCAGCAGTTACGACATGAACACCGGGGAGCTGTTTTTT
CASSYDMNTGELFF
>TRBV30|TRBJ1-4|NA|TRBD1
TGTGCCTGGAACACACAGGGGGCTAATGAAAAACTGTTTTTT
CAWNTQGANEKLFF
>TRBV27|TRBJ2-7|NA|TRBD1
TGTGCCAGCAGTGGCAGGGGGAACGAGCAGTACTTC
CASSGRGNEQYF
>TRBV6-5|TRBJ1-5|once|NA
TGTGCCAGCAGAAACACAGGGTTGGATCAGCCCCAGCATTTT
CASRNTGLDQPQHF
>TRBV6-6|TRBJ2-7|NA|TRBD1
TGTGCCAGCAGTCCAAGGGGGGGACAGGGGTGGTTCTACGAGCAGTACTTC
CASSPRGGQGWFYEQYF
>TRBV6-6|TRBJ1-4|NA|NA
TGTGCCAGCAGTTCCTCCCTTGGGGCGTATAATGAAAAACTGTTTTTT
CASSSSLGAYNEKLFF
>TRBV18|TRBJ1-5|NA|NA
TGTGCCAGCTCCACAGGAAGTCAGCCCCAGCATTTT
CASSTGSQPQHF
>TRBV5-1|TRBJ1-6|NA|TRBD1
TGCGCCAGCAGCGCGGACAGGGGGTATAATTCACCCCTCCACTTT
CASSADRGYNSPLHF
>TRBV7-2|TRBJ1-1|NA|NA
TGTGCCAGCAGCGCGGGAAAGGCCAGTAACACTGAAGCTTTCTTT
CASSAGKASNTEAFF
>TRBV25-1|TRBJ2-5|NA|NA
TGTGCCAGCAGTCTTTTTTGGGACCTCGCGGGGAGAGAGACCCAGTACTTC
CASSLFWDLAGRETQYF
>TRBV2|TRBJ1-1|NA|NA
TGTGCCAGCAGTGTAGAAGGGAGAATGAACACTGAAGCTTTCTTT
CASSVEGRMNTEAFF